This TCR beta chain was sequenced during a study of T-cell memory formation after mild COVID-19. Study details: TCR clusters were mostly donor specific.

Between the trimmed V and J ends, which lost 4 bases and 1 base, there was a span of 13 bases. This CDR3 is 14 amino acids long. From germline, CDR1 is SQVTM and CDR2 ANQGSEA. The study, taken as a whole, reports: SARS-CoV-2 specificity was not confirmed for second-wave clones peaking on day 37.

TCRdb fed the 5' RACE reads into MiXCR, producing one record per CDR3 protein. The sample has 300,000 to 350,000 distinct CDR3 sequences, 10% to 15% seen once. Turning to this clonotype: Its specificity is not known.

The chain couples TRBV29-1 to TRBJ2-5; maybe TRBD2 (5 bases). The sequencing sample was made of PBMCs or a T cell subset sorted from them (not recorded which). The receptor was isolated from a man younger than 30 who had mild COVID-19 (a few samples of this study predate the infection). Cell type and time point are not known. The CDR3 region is CSVGYTGSQETQYF. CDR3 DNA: TGCAGCGTTGGTTACACGGGGTCCCAAGAGACCCAGTACTTC.